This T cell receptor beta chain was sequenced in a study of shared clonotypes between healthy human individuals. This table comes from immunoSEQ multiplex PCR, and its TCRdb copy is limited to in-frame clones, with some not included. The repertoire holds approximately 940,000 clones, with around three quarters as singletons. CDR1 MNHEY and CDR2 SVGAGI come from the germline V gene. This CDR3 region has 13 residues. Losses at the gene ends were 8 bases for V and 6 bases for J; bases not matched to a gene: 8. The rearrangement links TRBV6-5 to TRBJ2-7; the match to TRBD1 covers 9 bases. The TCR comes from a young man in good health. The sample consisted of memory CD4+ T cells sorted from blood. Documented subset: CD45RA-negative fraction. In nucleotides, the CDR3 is TGTGCCAGCCAAATGACAGGGGGGGGCGAGCAGTACTTC. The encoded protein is CASQMTGGGEQYF.